Listed here are 2 T cell receptor beta chains from one sample, sequenced in a study of blood T cell repertoires in COVID-19. Generated by immunoSEQ multiplex PCR, the TCRdb table keeps only in-frame clones and is missing some. This sample carries roughly 280,000 clones, around 91% of them seen once, and the ten largest clones take under 2.5%. The sequencing input was PBMCs or T cells enriched from blood (not recorded which). The receptors were sampled from a woman aged 18-29 years who had recovered from COVID-19.

The chain recombines TRBV28 with TRBJ1-5; the D gene is possibly TRBD1 (5 bases). The CDR3 is made up of 14 amino acids. The germline V and J ends were trimmed by 6 bases and 2 bases, with 11 bases remaining between them. Germline V gene sequence: CDR1 MDHEN, CDR2 SYDVKM. The CDR3 region is CASSPGGRNQPQHF. The CDR3 DNA reads as TGTGCCAGCAGCCCGGGGGGTCGCAATCAGCCCCAGCATTTT. The full variable domain, completed using reference TRBV28 and TRBJ1-5, is DVKVTQSSRYLVKRTGEKVFLECVQDMDHENMFWYRQDPGLGLRLIYFSYDVKMKEKGDIPEGYSVSREKKERFSLILESASTNQTSMYLCASSPGGRNQPQHFGDGTRLSIL.

This clone was picked up one time. The chain is built from TRBV5-6 and TRBJ1-2; 9 bases agree with TRBD1. In germline, CDR1 is SGHDT, CDR2 YYEEEE. The junction had 5 bases not matched to a gene; V was cut back by 2 bases and J by 6 bases. CDR3 length: 14 residues. For the CDR3, the DNA is TGTGCCAGCAGCTTCGCCGGGACAGGGAATGGCTACACCTTC. Amino acid sequence: CASSFAGTGNGYTF. Based on the CDR3 plus reference TRBV5-6 and TRBJ1-2, the full variable domain is DAGVTQSPTHLIKTRGQQVTLRCSPKSGHDTVSWYQQALGQGPQFIFQYYEEEERQRGNFPDRFSGHQFPNYSSELNVNALLLGDSALYLCASSFAGTGNGYTFGSGTRLTVV.